The 21 T cell receptor beta chains below were found in one sample sequenced in a study of control samples from healthy donors and cancer patients. The data were produced by immunoSEQ multiplex PCR, yet TCRdb's version contains in-frame clones alone and is incomplete. Of around 110,000 clones detected, more than 70% appear once; the ten largest clones hold less than 3%. The sample comprised blood. These receptors all come from a woman in her seventies in good health.

The rearrangement uses TRBV7-9 and TRBJ1-1; no reliable D call. Germline lookup yields CDR1 SEHNR and CDR2 FQNEAQ (reference sequence). The CDR3 consists of 12 residues. Trimming removed 3 bases at V and 4 bases at J, with 6 bases between. Here the CDR3 DNA reads TGTGCCAGCAGCTTCCCCGGCACTGAAGCTTTCTTT. Translation gives CASSFPGTEAFF.

This chain joins TRBV12-3 or TRBV12-4 and TRBJ1-2; 7 bases match TRBD1. With V trimmed by 5 bases and J by 8 bases, 5 bases remained unmatched. The CDR3 is 12 residues long. CDR3 residues: CASSRNRGGYTF. CDR3 bases: TGTGCCAGCAGTCGGAACAGGGGCGGCTACACCTTC.

J is TRBJ2-7 and V is TRBV7-8; 7 bases align to TRBD2. Trimming took 1 base from V and 4 from J; bases not matched to a gene: 1. The CDR3 loop spans 13 amino acids. Per the germline V gene, CDR1 is SGHVS and CDR2 is FQNEAQ. The CDR3 reads CASSLGGGYEQYF. The CDR3 DNA reads as TGTGCCAGCAGCTTAGGGGGGGGGTACGAGCAGTACTTC.

This sequence joins TRBV19 and TRBJ2-7; tentatively, D is TRBD1 or TRBD2 (6 bases each). The V and J ends lost 5 bases and 0 bases respectively, with 11 bases between them. The CDR3 extends over 14 amino acids. Germline CDR1 and CDR2: LNHDA and SQIVND (reference sequence). The CDR3 DNA reads TGTGCCAGTAGTTTAGGGGGGAGCTCCTACGAGCAGTACTTC. It codes for CASSLGGSSYEQYF.

This chain joins TRBV10-3 and TRBJ1-6, with D uncertain. V was shortened by 11 bases and J by 7 bases, with 18 bases between the two germline ends. This CDR3 spans 14 amino acids. Germline V gene lookup returns CDR1 ENHRY and CDR2 SYGVKD. CDR3 nucleotides: TGTGCCGCGTCCAGCGTCGCGCGAAATTCACCCCTCCACTTT. This sequence encodes CAASSVARNSPLHF.

The CDR3 sequence is CAISGDRGSDYGYTF. The DNA for the CDR3 is TGTGCCATCAGTGGGGACAGGGGTAGTGACTATGGCTACACCTTC. The rearrangement uses TRBV10-3 and TRBJ1-2; 10 bases align to TRBD1. The CDR3 sequence is 15 residues long. Germline values: CDR1 ENHRY, CDR2 SYGVKD. V dropped 4 bases and J dropped 3; count of bases not matched to a gene: 5.

In this sample, this clone turned up once. The chain employs TRBV6-5 and TRBJ2-7; no firm D call. This CDR3 is built from 14 residues. Per germline, CDR1 MNHEY and CDR2 SVGAGI. The germline V and J ends were trimmed by 7 bases and 5 bases, with 18 bases remaining between them. In DNA form, the CDR3 reads TGTGCCAGCACCGAGGACGGCCTTGGGGACGAGCAGTACTTC. Protein: CASTEDGLGDEQYF.

The J gene is TRBJ1-5, the V gene TRBV24-1; a weak D match, TRBD1 (6 bases). Deletions cut 4 bases from V and 1 base from J, with 7 bases between. This CDR3 spans 14 amino acids. CDR1 is KGHDR, CDR2 SFDVKD, per germline. In DNA form, the CDR3 reads TGTGCCACCAGTGAAGGGGGGAGCAATCAGCCCCAGCATTTT. It specifies CATSEGGSNQPQHF.

Notes on this clone: The same CDR3 also results from other DNA sequences found in this sample. The J gene is TRBJ2-5, the V gene TRBV9, with TRBD1 matching 7 bases. This CDR3 is 14 amino acids long. Looked up from germline, CDR1 is SGDLS and CDR2 is YYNGEE. Trimming removed 2 bases from V and 1 base from J; junction bases left unmatched: 2. The CDR3 region is CASSVGTVQETQYF. The CDR3 DNA reads TGTGCCAGCAGCGTCGGGACAGTCCAAGAGACCCAGTACTTC.

The rearrangement joins TRBV4-2 to TRBJ1-5; D is unclear. Trimming stripped 1 base from V and 1 base from J, with 8 bases between. The CDR3 runs 15 residues. Germline lookup yields CDR1 LGHNA and CDR2 YNFKEQ. This chain's CDR3 is CASSQGRESNQPQHF. The CDR3 DNA is TGTGCCAGCAGCCAAGGTAGGGAGAGCAATCAGCCCCAGCATTTT.

The rearrangement joins TRBV19 to TRBJ1-4; D is unresolved. This CDR3 has 15 amino acids. Germline V CDR1 and CDR2: LNHDA, SQIVND (reference sequence). Trimming pared 5 bases from V and 7 bases from J, leaving 17 bases between. The CDR3 loop reads CASSPFTRGGEKLFF. CDR3 DNA: TGTGCCAGTAGTCCATTCACCCGCGGAGGTGAAAAACTGTTTTTT.

This chain connects TRBV6-5 to TRBJ2-7; 7 nucleotides line up with TRBD2. The CDR3 runs to 15 residues. Germline V gives CDR1 MNHEY, CDR2 SVGAGI. J gave up 3 bases and V 6 bases, and 11 bases lay outside the gene matches. The CDR3 loop is CASSLTSVPNYEQYF. The CDR3 DNA reads as TGTGCCAGCAGCCTAACTAGCGTGCCTAACTACGAGCAGTACTTC.

This clone has only a few counts. CDR3 region: CASKAGQYNEQFF. CDR3 sequence (DNA): TGTGCCAGTAAAGCGGGACAATACAATGAGCAGTTCTTC. V usage is TRBV6-6 and J usage is TRBJ2-1; the D gene is possibly TRBD2 (7 bases). This CDR3 is 13 amino acids long. The germline gives CDR1 MNHNY, CDR2 SVGAGI (reference sequence). The germline V and J ends were trimmed by 9 bases and 4 bases, with 13 bases remaining between them.

The chain is built from TRBV11-3 and TRBJ2-1; unclear D gene. Germline V gene data show CDR1 as SGHNT and CDR2 as YENEEA. Trimming pared 3 bases from V and 8 bases from J, leaving 5 bases between. The length of the CDR3 is 11 residues. CDR3: CASSLSHEQFF. The CDR3 DNA sequence: TGTGCCAGCAGCTTGAGTCATGAGCAGTTCTTC. The variable domain in full, with the rest retrieved from reference TRBV11-3 and TRBJ2-1, is EAGVVQSPRYKIIEKKQPVAFWCNPISGHNTLYWYLQNLGQGPELLIRYENEEAVDDSQLPKDRFSAERLKGVDSTLKIQPAELGDSAVYLCASSLSHEQFFGPGTRLTVL.

There are a few counts of this clone. The rearrangement joins TRBV7-9 to TRBJ1-6; D remains unclear. This CDR3 is built from 13 residues. Trimming pared 5 bases from V and 14 bases from J, leaving 16 bases between. CDR1 and CDR2 from the germline V gene are SEHNR and FQNEAQ (reference sequence). The CDR3 loop reads CASSLQAGGALHF. In DNA form, the CDR3 reads TGTGCCAGCAGCCTGCAGGCGGGCGGAGCCCTCCACTTT.

V is TRBV5-6 and J is TRBJ2-7; perhaps TRBD2 as D (5 bases). Trimming shortened V by 1 base and J by 2 bases, and 10 bases separated the two germline ends. The CDR3 spans 14 residues. The germline V gene has CDR1 SGHDT and CDR2 YYEEEE. The DNA for the CDR3 is TGTGCCAGCAGCTTGTTAGAGGGCCCCTACGAGCAGTACTTC. Its translation: CASSLLEGPYEQYF.

The gene calls are TRBV12-3 or TRBV12-4 and TRBJ1-6; possible D gene TRBD1, 6 bases. The CDR3 consists of 13 residues. With 0 bases removed from V and 9 bases from J, the gap between germline ends came to 6 bases. This chain's CDR3 is CASSLAQGSPLHF. The CDR3 DNA follows: TGTGCCAGCAGTTTAGCACAGGGTTCACCCCTCCACTTT.

This clone appeared a single time. J is TRBJ2-7 and V is TRBV4-2; D is possibly TRBD2 (5 bases). V was shortened by 1 base and J by 6 bases, with 13 bases between the two germline ends. The CDR3 extends over 14 amino acids. The germline gives CDR1 LGHNA, CDR2 YNFKEQ. DNA of the CDR3: TGTGCCAGCAGCCAAGGAGACCTAGGAGGCGAGCAGTACTTC. This gives the protein CASSQGDLGGEQYF.

The genes are TRBV5-1 and TRBJ2-2; weak D call: TRBD1 (5 bases). The V end lost 5 bases, the J end lost 4 bases, and 9 bases lay between the germline ends. The CDR3 consists of 13 residues. Germline-derived CDR1 and CDR2 are SGHRS and YFSETQ. As DNA, the CDR3 is TGCGCCAGCAGACTCGACAGCACCGGGGAGCTGTTTTTT. Translation gives CASRLDSTGELFF.

This chain connects TRBV3-1 (or the pseudogene TRBV3-2) to TRBJ2-7; no definite D call. The germline V gene has CDR1 LGHDT and CDR2 YNNKEL (reference sequence). V was trimmed by 6 bases and J by 1 base, leaving 7 bases between them. The CDR3 runs to 12 residues. This CDR3 is CASSDGSYEQYF. The CDR3 DNA follows: TGTGCCAGCAGTGATGGGTCCTACGAGCAGTACTTC.

The rearrangement uses TRBV3-1 (or the pseudogene TRBV3-2) and TRBJ2-1; no firm D call. This CDR3 has 13 residues. V was shortened by 4 bases and J by 9 bases, with 13 bases between the two germline ends. Looked up from germline, CDR1 is LGHDT and CDR2 is YNNKEL (reference sequence). The DNA of the CDR3 is TGTGCCAGCAGCCCCTTTAGTCGAGGTGAGCAGTTCTTC. Translated, it gives CASSPFSRGEQFF.